These T cell receptor beta chains were read from a single sample in a study of cytomegalovirus exposure and HLA in healthy donors. The method was immunoSEQ multiplex PCR; TCRdb's version includes in-frame clones alone and lacks a portion of them. The sample lists approximately 180,000 clones, about 13% seen once, with approximately 8.3% in the top ten. The specimen was PBMCs. The receptor set was obtained from a man aged 50-60 years in good health and CMV-seropositive. Both conserved end residues are part of each CDR3. The D gene is left open where the match is weak. Rows give clone size only sometimes, using once, few, many, or a class for an expanded clone.

clone_size j_call d_call v_call cdr3_nt cdr3_aa
. TRBJ2-6 . TRBV5-4 TGTGCCAGCAGCCCGCAGGGAACTGGGGCCAACGTCCTGACTTTC CASSPQGTGANVLTF
. TRBJ1-1 . TRBV11-2 TGTGCCAGCACCCGGGGGGTAAACACTGAAGCTTTCTTT CASTRGVNTEAFF
few TRBJ1-1 . TRBV11-3 TGTGCCAGCAGCCCGTGGGAGGGTGAAGCTTTCTTT CASSPWEGEAFF
few TRBJ2-2 TRBD2 TRBV29-1 TGCAGCGTCGGAGCGGGAGGGGACGGGGAGCTGTTTTTT CSVGAGGDGELFF
few TRBJ1-2 TRBD1 TRBV5-1 TGCGCCAGCTCTATTGAGGGACAGGGGGCTCGGGGCTACACCTTC CASSIEGQGARGYTF
. TRBJ2-3 TRBD2 TRBV5-1 TGCGCCAGCAGCACTTCGAGCGGGGTCGGGCCAGATACGCAGTATTTT CASSTSSGVGPDTQYF
few TRBJ1-1 TRBD1 TRBV7-9 TGCGCCAGCAGCCGACAGGGGGGGAACACTGAAGCTTTCTTT CASSRQGGNTEAFF
. TRBJ2-1 TRBD1 TRBV5-6 TGTGCCAGCAGCCGGGACAGCAATGAGCAGTTCTTC CASSRDSNEQFF
. TRBJ1-1 . TRBV10-3 TGTGCCATCAGTGACGGGAACACTGAAGCTCTCTTT CAISDGNTEALF
few TRBJ2-2 . TRBV9 TGTGCCAGCAGCCCCCGAGGCAGGGCGAGGAACACCGGGGAGCTGTTTTTT CASSPRGRARNTGELFF
few TRBJ2-5 . TRBV5-1 TGCGCCAGCAGCTTGGCTGGCAACCAAGAGACCCAGTACTTC CASSLAGNQETQYF
. TRBJ1-1 . TRBV30 TGTGCCTGGAGTCCCCCTGGGGGGAGCACTGAAGCTTTCTTT CAWSPPGGSTEAFF
. TRBJ1-5 TRBD1 TRBV7-8 TGTGCCAGCACCTTACGTCGGGACAGGGGGAGAAATCAGCCCCAGCATTTT CASTLRRDRGRNQPQHF
few TRBJ1-1 TRBD1 TRBV28 TGTGCCAGCAGTTTACAGACAGGGGGCGCGGCAGCTTTCTTT CASSLQTGGAAAFF
. TRBJ1-4 TRBD1 TRBV27 TGTGCCAGCAGTTTATCGTTCCGGGACAGTGAAAAACTGTTTTTT CASSLSFRDSEKLFF
few TRBJ1-5 . TRBV4-3 TGCGCCAGCAGCCAAGGGCAGAGCAATCAGCCCCAGCATTTT CASSQGQSNQPQHF
. TRBJ2-7 . TRBV4-1 TGCGCCAGCAGCCAAGATCCCGTAGGGGCGCTACTCTCCTACGAGCAGTACTTC CASSQDPVGALLSYEQYF
. TRBJ1-3 . TRBV4-3 TGCGCCAGCAGCCAAGCAGCAGGTTCTTCTTTCTCTGGAAACACCATATATTTT CASSQAAGSSFSGNTIYF
. TRBJ2-2 . TRBV7-9 TGTGCCAGCAGCTTAGGAACAGGGTACGGGGAGCTGTTTTTT CASSLGTGYGELFF
. TRBJ2-5 TRBD2 TRBV29-1 TGCAGCGTTGTGGGGGGGGGAGAGACCCAGTACTTC CSVVGGGETQYF
once TRBJ1-6 . TRBV7-2 TGTGCCAGCAGCTTAGTAGGGGGAAATTCACCCCTCCACTTT CASSLVGGNSPLHF
. TRBJ2-2 . TRBV6-6 TGTGCCAGCATAAAAACTCAGGGGACCGGGGAGCTGTTTTTT CASIKTQGTGELFF
few TRBJ1-4 TRBD1 TRBV6-5 TGTGCCAGCAGTCACAGGGGGCCGTCAAGTGAAAAACTGTTTTTT CASSHRGPSSEKLFF
few TRBJ2-1 TRBD1 TRBV6-6 TGTGCCAGCAGTGGCCGGGACAGGGTAAAGAATGAGCAGTTCTTC CASSGRDRVKNEQFF
few TRBJ2-2 . TRBV7-2 TGTGCCAGCAGCCCAACAGGGCTAGCCACCGGGGAGCTGTTTTTT CASSPTGLATGELFF
few TRBJ2-1 TRBD2 TRBV5-1 TGCGCCAGCAGCTTTGAAGGCCCAGTGTTAGCGGGGCCATCCTACAATGAGCAGTTCTTC CASSFEGPVLAGPSYNEQFF
. TRBJ2-7 . TRBV6-1 TGTGCCAGCAGCATCCAAGCCGAGCAGTACTTC CASSIQAEQYF
few TRBJ1-3 . TRBV19 TGTGCCAGTAGAGAGGAAAGGGGAAACACCATATATTTT CASREERGNTIYF
few TRBJ1-2 TRBD1 TRBV11-2 TGTGCCAGCAGCACTTACAGGGGGCGAGACTATGGCTACACCTTC CASSTYRGRDYGYTF
few TRBJ1-2 . TRBV7-9 TGTGCCAGCAGCCGTCGCGGGGTTGACTATGGCTACACCTTC CASSRRGVDYGYTF
. TRBJ1-6 . TRBV6-1 TGTGCCAGCACACAATATAATTCACCCCTCCACTTT CASTQYNSPLHF
. TRBJ1-1 TRBD1 TRBV28 TGTGCCAGCAGTTTTTGGACAGGGAACACTGAAGCTTTCTTT CASSFWTGNTEAFF
. TRBJ2-3 TRBD2 TRBV7-6 TGTGCCAGCAGACTAATTCCGGGACTAGCCTTTGAACTAAACACAGATACGCAGTATTTT CASRLIPGLAFELNTDTQYF
few TRBJ1-2 TRBD1 TRBV11-3 TGTGCCAGCAGCTTTCGCGGACAGGGGCTGGCCTATGGCTACACCTTC CASSFRGQGLAYGYTF
few TRBJ2-1 TRBD1 TRBV7-2 TGTGCCAGCAGCTTAGCAGGGGGACAGGGTGGCAATGAGCAGTTCTTC CASSLAGGQGGNEQFF
. TRBJ2-1 . TRBV4-3 TGCGCCAGCAGCCAAGAAGACTCCCCGCGGAATGAGCAGTTCTTC CASSQEDSPRNEQFF
few TRBJ2-3 TRBD2 TRBV9 TGTGCCAGCAGCGCCCGAGGGCTAGCGGGGGGCACAGATACGCAGTATTTT CASSARGLAGGTDTQYF
few TRBJ1-2 TRBD1 TRBV5-4 TGTGCCAGCAGCCTTGACAGGGGTTATGGCTACACCTTC CASSLDRGYGYTF
few TRBJ1-2 . TRBV5-8 TGTGCCAGCAGCTTGGGGCCCGCGGAGGGTGACTACACCTTC CASSLGPAEGDYTF
. TRBJ1-1 . TRBV5-4 TGTGCCAGCAGCTTGAGGGAGGTGAACACTGAAGCTTTCTTT CASSLREVNTEAFF
. TRBJ2-5 TRBD1 TRBV7-9 TGTGCCAGCAGCTTGCAGACAGGGCGATCGGAGACCCAGTACTTC CASSLQTGRSETQYF
few TRBJ2-3 . TRBV7-2 TGTGCCAGCATCGGGGGACCAGATACGCAGTATTTT CASIGGPDTQYF
few TRBJ2-5 TRBD1 TRBV7-7 TGTGCCAGCAGCCGGACAGGGGTTGGAGAGACCCAGTACTTC CASSRTGVGETQYF